This TCR beta chain is from a study of T cell repertoires in cytomegalovirus infection. Study context: A matching HLA type, together with CMV infection, was signaled by public TCR beta signatures.

V lost 1 base to trimming and J lost 6 bases, with 13 bases between them. This CDR3 region has 15 residues. Per the germline V gene, CDR1 is LGHNA and CDR2 is YNFKEQ. For this clonotype: What it binds is not known.

Each CDR3 protein gets one entry after TCRdb re-called the reads with MiXCR. The sample records roughly 920,000 distinct CDR3 sequences, roughly 30% being singletons. The material sequenced was cultured CD8+ T cells from PBMCs, taken from culture after CMV antigen stimulation. This clonotype was obtained from a human donor in good health (CMV status not recorded). Some clones in this sample may be carry-over from other donors' samples. The chain employs TRBV4-2 and TRBJ2-1, with D perhaps being TRBD1 or TRBD2 (5 bases each). For the CDR3, the DNA is TGTGCCAGCAGCCAAGGTGTGAGGGGCGGCAATGAGCAGTTCTTC. Its protein product is CASSQGVRGGNEQFF.